These 21 T cell receptor beta chains came from one sample sequenced in a study of blood T cell repertoires in COVID-19. Some clones are missing from TCRdb's copy, which holds only in-frame ones; the method was immunoSEQ multiplex PCR. The sample has under 95,000 clones; over 65% are singletons. The sequencing input was peripheral blood. These receptors originate from a human donor in a cohort sampled during active COVID-19.

This chain links TRBV6-2 or TRBV6-3 with TRBJ1-1; tentatively, D is TRBD1 (6 bases). This CDR3 has 14 residues. Looked up from germline, CDR1 is MNHEY and CDR2 is SVGEGT. Trimming removed 2 bases at V and 2 bases at J, with 9 bases between. The DNA for the CDR3 is TGTGCCAGCAGTTACGTAGGGGGAAACACTGAAGCTTTCTTT. Amino acids: CASSYVGGNTEAFF.

This clone was picked up one time. The genes are TRBV28 and TRBJ1-1; D gene ambiguous. Germline CDR1 is MDHEN and CDR2 is SYDVKM. Trimming stripped 2 bases from V and 5 bases from J, with 9 bases between. The CDR3 runs to 13 residues. The CDR3 spells CASSLPARTEAFF. The CDR3 DNA reads TGTGCCAGCAGTTTACCAGCCAGGACTGAAGCTTTCTTT.

The chain carries TRBV9 and TRBJ2-1, with TRBD2 identical over 9 bases. V was pared by 2 bases and J by 10 bases, with 7 bases of the junction left unmatched. Germline lookup yields CDR1 SGDLS and CDR2 YYNGEE. The length of the CDR3 is 14 residues. The CDR3 spells CASSVGTSRNEQFF. The CDR3 bases are TGTGCCAGCAGCGTTGGGACTAGCAGAAACGAGCAGTTCTTC.

This clone appeared a single time. The V gene is TRBV4-1, the J gene TRBJ1-4, with D unresolved. Trimming pared 1 base from V and 8 bases from J, leaving 8 bases between. Germline CDR1 and CDR2: MGHRA and YSYEKL. This CDR3 has 13 residues. CDR3 residues: CASSQGQLEKLFF. The DNA of the CDR3 is TGCGCCAGCAGCCAAGGACAACTGGAAAAACTGTTTTTT.

This chain links TRBV5-1 with TRBJ2-7; tentatively, D is TRBD1 (5 bases). Trimming took 1 base from V and 2 from J, leaving 10 bases between them. This CDR3 spans 14 amino acids. CDR1 is SGHRS, CDR2 YFSETQ, per germline. The CDR3 spells CASSLSRAPYEQYF. The CDR3, as DNA: TGCGCCAGCAGCTTGAGCAGGGCACCCTACGAGCAGTACTTC.

The V and J genes are TRBV29-1 and TRBJ1-1, with a possible D match to TRBD1 (5 bases). The germline CDR1 and CDR2 sequences are SQVTM and ANQGSEA. There are 12 residues in the CDR3. The V end was cut by 7 bases, the J end by 5 bases, with 14 bases between. The CDR3 region is CSGKTTATEAFF. The CDR3 DNA sequence: TGCAGCGGGAAGACGACAGCGACTGAAGCTTTCTTT.

The gene calls are TRBV7-3 and TRBJ1-2; D gene ambiguous. Germline CDR1 SGHTA, CDR2 FQGTGA. The CDR3 is made up of 14 amino acids. V shed 3 bases and J shed 6 bases, with 14 bases lying between them. CDR3 sequence: CASSFGPAADGYTF. The CDR3 bases are TGTGCCAGCAGCTTTGGCCCGGCAGCGGATGGCTACACCTTC.

The chain is built from TRBV4-3 and TRBJ2-1, with 14 bases that match TRBD2. V lost 0 bases to trimming and J lost 4 bases; unmatched junction nucleotides: 11. This CDR3 comprises 20 residues. Per germline, CDR1 LGHNA and CDR2 YSLEER. For the CDR3, the DNA is TGCGCCAGCAGCCAAGATGGGACTAGCGGGGGCCCCCCTCGGTACAATGAGCAGTTCTTC. As protein: CASSQDGTSGGPPRYNEQFF.

The V and J genes are TRBV27 and TRBJ2-6, with TRBD1 identical over 12 bases. Trimming cost V 5 bases and J 3 bases; bases outside gene matches: 14. Germline values: CDR1 MNHEY, CDR2 SMNVEV (reference sequence). The CDR3 totals 20 residues. This CDR3 is CASSPLFRGTGGVGANVLTF. CDR3 in DNA: TGTGCCAGCAGTCCCTTATTCCGAGGGACAGGGGGCGTTGGGGCCAACGTCCTGACTTTC.

The V gene is TRBV5-5, the J gene TRBJ2-2, with 10 bases matching TRBD2. The CDR3 consists of 16 residues. V shed 3 bases, J shed 5 bases, and the junction held 7 bases outside the gene matches. Germline-derived CDR1 and CDR2 are SGHKS and YYEKEE (reference sequence). CDR3 sequence: CASSSLVAGGTGELFF. CDR3 coding DNA: TGTGCCAGCAGCTCCCTCGTAGCGGGAGGAACCGGGGAGCTGTTTTTT.

The rearrangement joins TRBV27 to TRBJ2-1; 9 bases match TRBD2. V trimming: 3 bases; J trimming: 2 bases; junction bases outside the gene matches: 5. This CDR3 is built from 16 residues. The germline CDR1 and CDR2 sequences are MNHEY and SMNVEV (reference sequence). CDR3 region: CASSFLAGLTYNEQFF. DNA of the CDR3: TGTGCCAGCAGTTTCCTAGCGGGACTCACCTACAATGAGCAGTTCTTC.

Notes on this clone: Additional DNA sequences in this sample encode the identical CDR3. This rearrangement joins TRBV6-5 to TRBJ1-2; D call uncertain. This CDR3 is 13 amino acids long. Germline CDR1 reads MNHEY; CDR2 reads SVGAGI. V was cut by 5 bases and J by 4 bases, with 11 bases left in between. This CDR3 is CASSSTSPYGYTF. The DNA for the CDR3 is TGTGCCAGCAGTAGCACTTCCCCCTATGGCTACACCTTC.

The sample holds a few counts of this clone. The CDR3: CASSLNRGFTGELFF. The DNA for the CDR3 is TGTGCCAGCAGCTTAAACAGGGGGTTCACCGGGGAGCTGTTTTTT. This chain uses TRBV5-4 with TRBJ2-2; 8 bases match TRBD1. Trimming cost V 2 bases and J 4 bases; bases outside gene matches: 4. This CDR3 region has 15 residues. Germline V lookup: CDR1 SGHNT, CDR2 YYREEE (reference sequence).

The chain joins TRBV20-1 to TRBJ1-1, with 8 bases identical to TRBD1. The CDR3 is 15 amino acids. Trimming took 3 bases from V and 0 from J; bases not matched to a gene: 6. The germline V gene has CDR1 DFQATT and CDR2 SNEGSKA (reference sequence). The CDR3 nucleotides are TGCAGTGCTAGTCAAAACAGGGGGATGAACACTGAAGCTTTCTTT. It codes for CSASQNRGMNTEAFF.

V gene TRBV29-1 combines with J gene TRBJ2-3; TRBD2 matches at 10 bases. Germline-derived CDR1 and CDR2 are SQVTM and ANQGSEA. The J segment lost 2 bases and the V segment lost 3 bases, leaving 11 bases of the junction unmatched. The CDR3 length is 17 residues. The CDR3 coding sequence is TGCAGCGTTGACAAACATGGGACTAGCGCCTACACAGATACGCAGTATTTT. Translated, it gives CSVDKHGTSAYTDTQYF.

The chain combines TRBV5-1 with TRBJ2-5; 9 nucleotides agree with TRBD2. V dropped 4 bases and J dropped 3; count of bases not matched to a gene: 7. Germline V lookup: CDR1 SGHRS, CDR2 YFSETQ. The CDR3 runs to 15 residues. This chain's CDR3 is CASSPFSGGKETQYF. The CDR3 nucleotides are TGCGCCAGCAGCCCATTTAGCGGGGGCAAAGAGACCCAGTACTTC.

The rearrangement links TRBV9 to TRBJ1-5; D perhaps matches TRBD1 (6 bases). V shed 7 bases and J shed 7 bases, with 15 bases lying between them. Germline CDR1 is SGDLS and CDR2 is YYNGEE. The CDR3 extends over 13 amino acids. CDR3 protein: CASSRTANQPQHF. DNA of the CDR3: TGTGCCAGCTCGAGGACAGCAAACCAGCCCCAGCATTTT.

This clone was seen repeatedly, ten times or more. The chain recombines TRBV7-3 with TRBJ2-5; no firm D call. V lost 2 bases to trimming and J lost 1 base, with 8 bases between them. Germline V gene data show CDR1 as SGHTA and CDR2 as FQGTGA. The CDR3 covers 14 residues. The chain's CDR3 is CASSLDAAQETQYF. The CDR3 nucleotides read TGTGCCAGCAGCTTAGACGCGGCCCAAGAGACCCAGTACTTC.

The chain couples TRBV7-2 to TRBJ2-7, with TRBD2 matching 13 bases. Losses at the gene ends were 4 bases for V and 2 bases for J; bases not matched to a gene: 5. The length of the CDR3 is 16 residues. The germline V gene encodes CDR1 SGHTA and CDR2 FQGNSA. The DNA for the CDR3 is TGTGCCAGCAGCTACCCCGGGACTAGCGGGACCTACGAGCAGTACTTC. Protein product: CASSYPGTSGTYEQYF.

This chain links TRBV7-2 with TRBJ1-6; 7 bases agree with TRBD1. Germline V gives CDR1 SGHTA, CDR2 FQGNSA. Trimming took 8 bases from V and 4 from J; bases not matched to a gene: 2. The CDR3 is made up of 13 amino acids. Here the CDR3 reads CASRTGYNSPLHF. For the CDR3, the DNA is TGTGCCAGCCGGACAGGATATAATTCACCCCTCCACTTT.

V usage is TRBV2 and J usage is TRBJ2-2; a weak D match, TRBD2 (6 bases). Germline CDR1 reads SNHLY; CDR2 reads FYNNEI. The V gene lost 3 bases and the J gene lost 5 bases, with 10 bases spanning the gap. This CDR3 is built from 14 residues. The CDR3 sequence is CASSEGRGTGELFF. In nucleotides, the CDR3 is TGTGCCAGCAGTGAGGGGCGGGGAACCGGGGAGCTGTTTTTT.